The rows below give T cell receptor beta chains drawn from one sample of a study of a mutant IDH1 vaccine in newly diagnosed glioma. Antigen specificity for these receptors is unknown. This table comes from immunoSEQ multiplex PCR, and its TCRdb copy is limited to in-frame clones, with some not included. The sample shows 40,000 to 55,000 clones, around 78% of them seen only once. Here the sequenced sample was PBMCs, taken from a glioma patient whose treatment included an IDH1 peptide vaccine. The receptors were sampled from a man aged 35 to 55 with glioma. Each CDR3 is given with its conserved first and last residue. A D gene is named only where the DNA matches it firmly. A clone size is listed for some rows: how often the clone was seen (once, few, many), or a class if it is expanded.

size: NA; V: TRBV6-1; J: TRBJ1-1; D: TRBD1; CDR3: CASSVTGTLTEAFF; DNA: TGTGCCAGCAGTGTGACAGGGACCCTCACTGAAGCTTTCTTT
size: NA; V: TRBV6-6; J: TRBJ2-5; D: NA; CDR3: CAVKGAGETQYF; DNA: TGTGCCGTCAAGGGAGCCGGGGAGACCCAGTACTTC
size: NA; V: TRBV19; J: TRBJ1-2; D: TRBD1; CDR3: CASSMRDSRFNYGYTF; DNA: TGTGCCAGTAGTATGAGGGACAGTAGATTTAACTATGGCTACACCTTC
size: NA; V: TRBV2; J: TRBJ1-1; D: NA; CDR3: CASSAGGVNTEAFF; DNA: TGTGCCAGCAGTGCTGGGGGGGTGAACACTGAAGCTTTCTTT
size: once; V: TRBV27; J: TRBJ2-2; D: TRBD1; CDR3: CASSLRGGTGGTGELFF; DNA: TGTGCCAGCAGTCTCAGAGGGGGGACAGGGGGAACCGGGGAGCTGTTTTTT
size: few; V: TRBV19; J: TRBJ2-1; D: TRBD2; CDR3: CASMEREGLYNEQFF; DNA: TGTGCCAGTATGGAGCGGGAGGGTCTATACAATGAGCAGTTCTTC
size: NA; V: TRBV18; J: TRBJ2-1; D: TRBD1; CDR3: CASGRTGTGTYNEQFF; DNA: TGTGCCAGCGGGAGGACCGGGACAGGGACCTACAATGAGCAGTTCTTC
size: NA; V: TRBV6-4; J: TRBJ1-1; D: NA; CDR3: CASSVRLNTEAFF; DNA: TGTGCCAGCAGTGTCAGGCTGAACACTGAAGCTTTCTTT
size: few; V: TRBV5-1; J: TRBJ2-2; D: NA; CDR3: CASSLSVSDRFFTGELFF; DNA: TGCGCCAGCAGCTTGTCTGTGTCCGACAGGTTCTTCACCGGGGAGCTGTTTTTT
size: few; V: TRBV2; J: TRBJ1-1; D: NA; CDR3: CASSETQGWSVTEAFF; DNA: TGTGCCAGCAGTGAAACCCAGGGTTGGTCGGTCACTGAAGCTTTCTTT
size: NA; V: TRBV21-1; J: TRBJ1-1; D: NA; CDR3: CASSKAYGQDGTEAFF; DNA: TGTGCCAGCAGCAAAGCGTACGGACAGGATGGCACTGAAGCTTTCTTT
size: NA; V: TRBV6-5; J: TRBJ1-2; D: NA; CDR3: CASSRLVNGYGYTF; DNA: TGTGCCAGCAGCCGACTAGTAAATGGGTATGGCTACACCTTC
size: NA; V: TRBV7-6; J: TRBJ2-3; D: TRBD1; CDR3: CASSKDRERTDTQYF; DNA: TGTGCCAGCAGCAAGGACAGGGAACGGACAGATACGCAGTATTTT
size: NA; V: TRBV20-1; J: TRBJ2-5; D: NA; CDR3: CSGQHQETQYF; DNA: TGCAGTGGGCAGCACCAAGAGACCCAGTACTTC
size: NA; V: TRBV7-2; J: TRBJ1-2; D: NA; CDR3: CASSLALGNYGYTF; DNA: TGTGCCAGCAGCTTAGCGCTCGGGAACTATGGCTACACCTTC
size: NA; V: TRBV6-5; J: TRBJ1-5; D: NA; CDR3: CASSSQGRGNQPQHF; DNA: TGTGCCAGCAGTTCACAGGGAAGGGGCAATCAGCCCCAGCATTTT
size: NA; V: TRBV7-9; J: TRBJ1-6; D: NA; CDR3: CASSLQSNSPLHF; DNA: TGTGCCAGCAGCTTACAGTCTAATTCACCCCTCCACTTT
size: NA; V: TRBV27; J: TRBJ2-1; D: TRBD2; CDR3: CATGGRLADGYEQFF; DNA: TGTGCCACGGGCGGGCGGCTAGCGGACGGCTATGAGCAGTTCTTC
size: NA; V: TRBV18; J: TRBJ2-7; D: TRBD2; CDR3: CASSPVTGTSGSRYEQYF; DNA: TGTGCCAGCTCACCGGTCACCGGGACTAGCGGGAGTAGGTACGAGCAGTACTTC
size: NA; V: TRBV25-1; J: TRBJ1-2; D: NA; CDR3: CASSDPYRLGGYGYTF; DNA: TGTGCCAGCAGTGACCCTTACCGACTCGGGGGCTATGGCTACACCTTC
size: few; V: TRBV4-1; J: TRBJ1-3; D: NA; CDR3: CASSRGASPFSGNTIYF; DNA: TGCGCCAGCAGCCGAGGGGCCAGCCCTTTCTCTGGAAACACCATATATTTT
size: NA; V: TRBV19; J: TRBJ1-1; D: NA; CDR3: CASSTPQTQGNTEAFF; DNA: TGTGCCAGTAGTACCCCACAGACACAGGGGAACACTGAAGCTTTCTTT
size: NA; V: TRBV9; J: TRBJ2-3; D: NA; CDR3: CASSGGDGGHQDTQYF; DNA: TGTGCCAGCAGCGGAGGGGACGGGGGACACCAGGATACGCAGTATTTT
size: few; V: TRBV7-8; J: TRBJ2-1; D: TRBD1; CDR3: CASSSGQGSHNEQFF; DNA: TGTGCCAGCAGCTCGGGACAGGGGTCCCACAATGAGCAGTTCTTC
size: few; V: TRBV5-1; J: TRBJ2-2; D: NA; CDR3: CASSNEGSQGGELFF; DNA: TGCGCCAGCAGCAACGAGGGCTCGCAAGGCGGGGAGCTGTTTTTT
size: NA; V: TRBV2; J: TRBJ2-5; D: NA; CDR3: CASSIRETQYF; DNA: TGTGCCAGCAGTATCCGGGAGACCCAGTACTTC
size: NA; V: TRBV4-1; J: TRBJ2-4; D: NA; CDR3: CASSQDEVAGWGGGVLYF; DNA: TGCGCCAGCAGCCAAGATGAAGTGGCGGGCTGGGGAGGGGGTGTACTGTACTTC
size: NA; V: TRBV11-2; J: TRBJ2-6; D: NA; CDR3: CASSSPSGASHSGANVLTF; DNA: TGTGCCAGCAGCTCTCCGAGTGGGGCAAGCCACTCTGGGGCCAACGTCCTGACTTTC
size: NA; V: TRBV27; J: TRBJ1-2; D: NA; CDR3: CASRTQGFGYTF; DNA: TGTGCCAGCAGGACTCAAGGGTTCGGCTACACCTTC
size: NA; V: TRBV7-6; J: TRBJ2-5; D: TRBD2; CDR3: CASSWVAGAEETQYF; DNA: TGTGCCAGCAGCTGGGTGGCGGGAGCAGAGGAGACCCAGTACTTC
size: NA; V: TRBV7-9; J: TRBJ2-5; D: TRBD2; CDR3: CASTSPASGKETQYF; DNA: TGTGCCAGCACATCCCCGGCTAGCGGGAAAGAGACCCAGTACTTC
size: NA; V: TRBV19; J: TRBJ2-3; D: NA; CDR3: CASGFSDTQYF; DNA: TGTGCCAGCGGTTTTTCCGATACGCAGTATTTT
size: NA; V: TRBV5-6; J: TRBJ2-6; D: NA; CDR3: CASSSRASWANVLTF; DNA: TGTGCCAGCAGCTCTAGGGCTTCATGGGCCAACGTCCTGACTTTC
size: NA; V: TRBV18; J: TRBJ1-3; D: NA; CDR3: CASSPGTTLENTIYF; DNA: TGTGCCAGCTCACCGGGGACGACTCTGGAAAACACCATATATTTT
size: NA; V: TRBV7-9; J: TRBJ2-1; D: NA; CDR3: CASSLGPGAENEQFF; DNA: TGTGCCAGCAGCTTAGGACCGGGAGCGGAAAATGAGCAGTTCTTC
size: NA; V: TRBV7-4; J: TRBJ1-5; D: TRBD1; CDR3: CASSRKRGDRASNQPQHF; DNA: TGTGCCAGCAGCAGGAAGAGGGGGGACAGGGCTAGCAATCAGCCCCAGCATTTT
size: NA; V: TRBV15; J: TRBJ2-1; D: TRBD2; CDR3: CASSGGYNEQFF; DNA: TGTGCCTCAAGCGGGGGTTACAATGAGCAGTTCTTC
size: NA; V: TRBV6-5; J: TRBJ2-3; D: NA; CDR3: CASSYEPRGTDTQYF; DNA: TGTGCCAGCAGTTACGAGCCACGAGGGACAGATACGCAGTATTTT
size: NA; V: TRBV13; J: TRBJ1-1; D: NA; CDR3: CASSFWNTEAFF; DNA: TGTGCCAGCAGCTTTTGGAACACTGAAGCTTTCTTT
size: NA; V: TRBV27; J: TRBJ2-1; D: TRBD1; CDR3: CASSPDSGTGFIGEQFF; DNA: TGTGCCAGCAGTCCAGACTCCGGGACAGGGTTTATTGGTGAGCAGTTCTTC
size: NA; V: TRBV7-9; J: TRBJ1-1; D: NA; CDR3: CASSRPQGKKNTEAFF; DNA: TGTGCCAGCAGCCGCCCCCAGGGGAAGAAGAACACTGAAGCTTTCTTT
size: NA; V: TRBV7-9; J: TRBJ1-3; D: NA; CDR3: CAFAGPVFAGNTIYF; DNA: TGTGCCTTCGCGGGGCCCGTTTTCGCTGGAAACACCATATATTTT
size: NA; V: TRBV7-2; J: TRBJ1-1; D: NA; CDR3: CASSLDSTATNRAFF; DNA: TGTGCCAGCAGCTTAGATAGCACCGCTACTAACCGAGCTTTCTTT
size: once; V: TRBV11-2; J: TRBJ2-5; D: TRBD2; CDR3: CASSLVGLAGVGQETQYF; DNA: TGTGCCAGCAGCTTAGTTGGCCTAGCGGGAGTGGGCCAAGAGACCCAGTACTTC
size: many; V: TRBV16; J: TRBJ1-1; D: TRBD1; CDR3: CASSQMTGGTEAFF; DNA: TGTGCCAGCAGCCAGATGACAGGGGGCACTGAAGCTTTCTTT
size: NA; V: TRBV10-1; J: TRBJ2-3; D: TRBD2; CDR3: CASSGTLAGHTDTQYF; DNA: TGCGCCAGCAGCGGTACCCTAGCGGGTCACACAGATACGCAGTATTTT
size: NA; V: TRBV14; J: TRBJ2-1; D: NA; CDR3: CASSQQRGVNEQFF; DNA: TGTGCCAGCAGCCAACAAAGGGGGGTTAATGAGCAGTTCTTC